The TCR beta chain under discussion was sequenced for a study of T cells after posttransplantation cyclophosphamide. V lost 7 bases to trimming and J lost 7 bases, with 13 bases between them. From germline, CDR1 is SQVTM and CDR2 ANQGSEA. This CDR3 comprises 11 residues. Comments on this clone: Its specificity is not known.

Study-level results: Donor-recipient repertoire similarity was low at 1-2 months, rising over year one.

Only in-frame clones appear in the TCRdb table, and some are missing; sequencing was by immunoSEQ multiplex PCR. This sample yields tens of thousands of clones, of which about 76% are seen a single time; approximately 0.65% belongs to the top ten. The clonotype was recovered from a woman aged 55-70 years in good health, CMV-negative, and a related stem cell transplant donor. Source material: memory CD4+ T cells sorted from PBMCs. The chain combines TRBV29-1 with TRBJ1-1, with D possibly matching TRBD1 (5 bases). The CDR3 DNA is TGCAGCGCCGGGACCGGGAGTGAAGCTTTCTTT. Its translation: CSAGTGSEAFF.